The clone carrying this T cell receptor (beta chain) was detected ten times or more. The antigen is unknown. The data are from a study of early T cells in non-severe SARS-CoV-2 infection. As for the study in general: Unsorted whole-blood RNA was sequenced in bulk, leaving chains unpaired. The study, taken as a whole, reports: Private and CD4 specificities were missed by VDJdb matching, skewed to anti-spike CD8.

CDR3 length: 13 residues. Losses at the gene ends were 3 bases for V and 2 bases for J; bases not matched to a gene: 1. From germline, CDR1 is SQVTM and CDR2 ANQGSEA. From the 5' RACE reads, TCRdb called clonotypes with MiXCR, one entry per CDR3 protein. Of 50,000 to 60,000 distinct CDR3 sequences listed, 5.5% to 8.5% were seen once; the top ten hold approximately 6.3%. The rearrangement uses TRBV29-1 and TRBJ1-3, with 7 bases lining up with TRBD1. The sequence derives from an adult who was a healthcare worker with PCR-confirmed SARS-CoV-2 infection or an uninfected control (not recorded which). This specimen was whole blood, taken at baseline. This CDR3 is CSVETGPGNTIYF. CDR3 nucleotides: TGCAGCGTTGAGACAGGGCCTGGAAACACCATATATTTT.